Each of the 28 T cell receptor beta chains below was sequenced from the same sample in a study of human T cells and chemical hapten exposure (dated by TCRdb to the early 2020s). The sample's time point label, decoded: patch test 2, 6 weeks after DPC sensitization. The treatment or condition label corresponds to: therapeutic diphenylcyclopropenone sensitization with weekly scalp DPC. Libraries came from RACE. Sequencing took place on a NextSeq 500. The public reads were quality trimmed at Q25 with fastp and then assembled into clones with MiXCR by TCRdb, keeping productive beta chains. Here each entry gathers all rows of one CDR3 protein and keeps the most common genes and DNA. Here the sample has some 45,000 distinct CDR3 sequences; about 8.9% occur a single time. The top ten constitute around 16% of the sample. The input for sequencing was whole blood, taken in connection with sensitization to the hapten diphenylcyclopropenone (DPC). Source of these receptors: a woman aged 40 to 50 with alopecia areata. Some clones in this sample may be carry-over from other donors' samples.

This clonotype was seen ten or more times. The rearrangement joins TRBV6-1 to TRBJ1-5; D ambiguous. Germline V CDR1 and CDR2: MNHNS, SASEGT. This CDR3 is built from 14 residues. V lost 4 bases, J lost 2 bases, and 9 bases lay in between. The CDR3 loop is CASSVGGRNQPQHF. CDR3 coding DNA: TGTGCCAGCAGTGTAGGAGGGCGCAATCAGCCCCAGCATTTT.

This clonotype appeared many times. The chain has TRBV5-1 and TRBJ2-1; 8 bases map to TRBD2. Losses at the gene ends were 8 bases for V and 8 bases for J; bases not matched to a gene: 18. CDR1 SGHRS and CDR2 YFSETQ come from the germline V gene. The length of the CDR3 is 16 residues. The CDR3 spells CARKNGGAVVWHEQFF. The DNA of the CDR3 is TGCGCCAGGAAAAACGGGGGGGCCGTGGTGTGGCATGAGCAGTTCTTC.

This clonotype turned up a few times. This rearrangement joins TRBV5-8 to TRBJ2-1, with 9 bases identical to TRBD2. This CDR3 has 14 residues. Germline V gene sequence: CDR1 SGHTS, CDR2 YDEGEE. V lost 10 bases to trimming and J lost 2 bases; unmatched junction nucleotides: 7. The CDR3 region has the DNA TGTGCCCCTAGAGCTAGCGGGGCCTACAATGAGCAGTTCTTC. Translated: CAPRASGAYNEQFF.

This clonotype was seen at least ten times. The J gene is TRBJ2-5, the V gene TRBV29-1, with D unclear. Germline assignment: CDR1 SQVTM and CDR2 ANQGSEA. Trimming left V 7 bases short and J 0 bases short, with 9 bases between. This CDR3 region has 12 residues. CDR3 coding DNA: TGCAGCGCACGCGGAGACCAAGAGACCCAGTACTTC. It yields the protein CSARGDQETQYF.

Ten or more counts support this clonotype. The chain links TRBV2 to TRBJ1-6; D gene unclear. The germline V and J ends were trimmed by 4 bases and 1 base, with 8 bases remaining between them. This CDR3 has 15 residues. The V gene's germline CDR1 is SNHLY and CDR2 FYNNEI. This CDR3 is CASSGRGSYNSPLHF. CDR3 nucleotides: TGTGCCAGCAGTGGAAGAGGATCCTATAATTCACCCCTCCACTTT.

The table lists this clonotype with many counts. The J gene is TRBJ2-5, the V gene TRBV7-7, with 10 positions matching TRBD1. CDR3 length: 16 residues. With 5 bases clipped from V and 4 bases from J, the junction kept 10 bases outside the gene matches. CDR1 SSHAT and CDR2 FNYEAQ come from the germline V gene (reference sequence). CDR3 loop: CASSQESGQGLETQYF. For the CDR3, the DNA is TGTGCCAGCAGCCAGGAATCGGGACAGGGGTTAGAGACCCAGTACTTC.

Ten or more counts support this clonotype. The V gene is TRBV25-1, the J gene TRBJ1-2; D is unresolved. The CDR3 totals 16 residues. V was clipped by 1 base and J by 0 bases, with 12 bases between them. Germline V gene sequence: CDR1 MGHDK, CDR2 SYGVNS. CDR3 amino acids: CASSESADSANYGYTF. As DNA, the CDR3 is TGTGCCAGCAGTGAATCGGCAGATTCAGCTAACTATGGCTACACCTTC.

This clonotype was seen repeatedly, ten times or more. The gene calls are TRBV7-9 and TRBJ1-4; TRBD1 might be the D (5 bases). V was trimmed by 5 bases and J by 3 bases, leaving 19 bases between them. The CDR3 is made up of 17 amino acids. From germline, CDR1 is SEHNR and CDR2 FQNEAQ (reference sequence). CDR3 region: CASSPPDIGLPNEKLFF. The CDR3 DNA reads TGTGCCAGCAGCCCCCCGGACATCGGCTTGCCTAATGAAAAACTGTTTTTT.

This clonotype was counted ten times or more. The chain uses TRBV7-6 and TRBJ1-5; possible D gene TRBD1, 6 bases. Germline assignment: CDR1 SGHVS and CDR2 FNYEAQ. This CDR3 is built from 16 residues. Deletions cut 6 bases from V and 2 bases from J, with 17 bases between. Written as DNA, the CDR3 is TGTGCCAGCAGTGAGGGGGGGTGGAAGGGCAATCAGCCCCAGCATTTT. This gives the protein CASSEGGWKGNQPQHF.

This clonotype was seen at least ten times. The genes are TRBV28 and TRBJ1-6, with no clear D. The CDR3 has 18 amino acids. V was trimmed by 2 bases and J by 6 bases, leaving 20 bases between them. Per germline, CDR1 MDHEN and CDR2 SYDVKM. CDR3 DNA: TGTGCCAGCAGTTTAGGCGGCAGTCCCCTCACAAGTAATTCACCCCTCCACTTT. It translates to CASSLGGSPLTSNSPLHF.

V gene TRBV7-8 combines with J gene TRBJ1-6; D is ambiguous. The germline gives CDR1 SGHVS, CDR2 FQNEAQ. Trimming removed 5 bases at V and 7 bases at J, with 15 bases between. The length of the CDR3 is 15 residues. This CDR3 reads CASSRPKGRNSPLHF. The CDR3 DNA sequence: TGTGCCAGCAGCCGCCCAAAGGGAAGGAATTCACCCCTCCACTTT.

With respect to this clonotype: A single base separates this from a much larger clone, so it may be a read error. The chain employs TRBV12-2 and TRBJ1-1; TRBD1 is taken as the D call from the table, unchecked against the DNA. TRBV12-2 is shown as a pseudogene. The CDR3 extends over 15 amino acids. CDR3 sequence reads: CASRARGGRYTETFF. CDR3 DNA sequence: TGTGCAAGTCGCGCACGAGGGGGCCGTTACACTGAAACTTTCTTT.

In the case of this clonotype: This clone may be a read error of a much larger clone one base away. The rearrangement links TRBV6-2 or TRBV6-3 to TRBJ2-1; the D is unclear. The germline V gene encodes CDR1 MNHEY and CDR2 SVGEGT. The CDR3 is 17 amino acids. The CDR3 is CASRYFLPSSSYNEQFF. CDR3 DNA sequence: TGTGCCAGCAGATACTTTCTCCCTTCCAGCTCCTACAATGAGCAGTTCTTC.

Many counts were recorded for this clonotype. The chain links TRBV11-2 to TRBJ2-1; 8 bases fit TRBD2. The CDR3 is made up of 13 amino acids. Germline CDR1 is SGHAT and CDR2 is FQNNGV. Trimming at V came to 5 bases and at J to 9 bases, leaving 6 bases not matched to a gene. CDR3 amino acids: CASSHGLAVEQFF. The CDR3 DNA reads TGTGCCAGCAGCCACGGACTAGCAGTTGAGCAGTTCTTC.

The chain is built from TRBV18 and TRBJ1-1; D remains unclear. The CDR3 contains 15 residues. The V and J ends lost 3 bases and 1 base respectively, with 12 bases between them. Germline V gene data show CDR1 as KGHSH and CDR2 as LQKENI. The CDR3 DNA follows: TGTGCCAGCTCACCCAGGCTAGGCAGGAACACTGAAGCTTTCTTT. It yields the protein CASSPRLGRNTEAFF.

Ten or more counts support this clonotype. The V call is TRBV3-1, the J call TRBJ1-2; D ambiguous. Germline-derived CDR1 and CDR2 are LGHDT and YNNKEL (reference sequence). CDR3 length: 16 amino acids. The V end was cut by 0 bases, the J end by 2 bases, with 13 bases between. The CDR3 bases are TGTGCCAGCAGCCAAGATATGGTCGTACGGAACTATGGCTACACCTTC. Its protein product is CASSQDMVVRNYGYTF. The entire variable domain, with the rest obtained from reference TRBV3-1 and TRBJ1-2, is as follows: DTAVSQTPKYLVTQMGNDKSIKCEQNLGHDTMYWYKQDSKKFLKIMFSYNNKELIINETVPNRFSPKSPDKAHLNLHINSLELGDSAVYFCASSQDMVVRNYGYTFGSGTRLTVV.

This clonotype was observed many times. This rearrangement joins TRBV28 to TRBJ2-7; D remains unclear. CDR3 length: 14 residues. Germline loops: CDR1 MDHEN, CDR2 SYDVKM. V was pared by 6 bases and J by 0 bases, with 12 bases between. As DNA, the CDR3 is TGTGCCAGCAGGGGCCGGAGCGCCTCCTACGAGCAGTACTTC. Translating it yields CASRGRSASYEQYF.

The rearrangement joins TRBV5-5 to TRBJ1-2; tentatively, D is TRBD1 (5 bases). The germline V gene has CDR1 SGHKS and CDR2 YYEKEE (reference sequence). V dropped 5 bases and J dropped 4 bases, with 18 bases sitting between them. This CDR3 spans 15 amino acids. The CDR3 reads CASSFGTGGSYGYTF. DNA of the CDR3: TGTGCCAGCAGTTTTGGGACGGGAGGATCCTATGGCTACACCTTC.

This clonotype showed up many times. This sequence joins TRBV3-1 and TRBJ1-4; TRBD1 might be the D (5 bases). CDR3 length: 15 residues. The germline V and J ends were trimmed by 2 bases and 5 bases, with 12 bases remaining between them. Germline CDR1 and CDR2: LGHDT and YNNKEL (reference sequence). The CDR3 sequence is CASSQPDSRNEKLFF. The CDR3 DNA is TGTGCCAGCAGCCAACCTGACAGCAGGAATGAAAAACTGTTTTTT.

The table lists this clonotype with many counts. V gene TRBV28 combines with J gene TRBJ2-6; D gene ambiguous. In germline, CDR1 is MDHEN, CDR2 SYDVKM. The CDR3 is 17 residues long. Trimming took off 6 bases at V and 0 bases at J, with 15 bases between the two ends. CDR3 residues: CASSPRRFSSGANVLTF. The CDR3 nucleotides read TGTGCCAGCAGCCCACGGAGATTCAGCTCTGGGGCCAACGTCCTGACTTTC.

In this sample, this clonotype turned up many times. The V and J genes are TRBV7-9 and TRBJ2-1; D gene uncertain. Germline values: CDR1 SEHNR, CDR2 FQNEAQ (reference sequence). Trimming stripped 7 bases from V and 9 bases from J, with 10 bases between. This CDR3 is 11 amino acids long. The CDR3 bases are TGTGCCAGCACCACGTCGGGTGAGCAGTTCTTC. It codes for CASTTSGEQFF.

At least ten counts were recorded for this clonotype. The chain recombines TRBV27 with TRBJ2-7; D unresolved. V lost 3 bases and J lost 1, with 7 bases in between. This CDR3 contains 13 residues. Germline CDR1 and CDR2: MNHEY and SMNVEV (reference sequence). The CDR3 sequence: CASSLGGSYEQYF. CDR3 in DNA: TGTGCCAGCAGTTTGGGCGGATCCTACGAGCAGTACTTC.

This clonotype showed up many times. For the CDR3, the DNA is TGTGCCAGCAGCACGAGTGCAGGGATTAGCACAGATACGCAGTATTTT. Protein sequence: CASSTSAGISTDTQYF. The chain links TRBV7-2 to TRBJ2-3; maybe TRBD1 (5 bases). The germline V gene encodes CDR1 SGHTA and CDR2 FQGNSA. V dropped 5 bases and J dropped 0 bases, with 15 bases sitting between them. The CDR3 extends over 16 amino acids.

This clonotype was seen repeatedly, ten times or more. The rearrangement links TRBV6-5 to TRBJ2-7, with D perhaps matching TRBD2 (5 bases). The CDR3 loop spans 11 amino acids. From germline, CDR1 is MNHEY and CDR2 SVGAGI. Trimming shortened V by 8 bases and J by 6 bases, and 11 bases separated the two germline ends. This CDR3 is CASASGLEQYF. The CDR3 coding sequence is TGTGCCAGCGCCAGCGGCCTCGAGCAGTACTTC.

V is TRBV7-9 and J is TRBJ2-3; 9 positions agree with TRBD1. Germline CDR1 and CDR2: SEHNR and FQNEAQ (reference sequence). V trimming: 1 base; J trimming: 5 bases; junction bases outside the gene matches: 7. The CDR3 is made up of 16 amino acids. The CDR3 loop is CASSLVRDRVRDTQYF. CDR3 in DNA: TGTGCCAGCAGCTTAGTACGGGACAGGGTGAGAGATACGCAGTATTTT.

Ten or more counts support this clonotype. The V gene is TRBV6-5, the J gene TRBJ2-5; 10 bases align to TRBD2. Germline CDR1 MNHEY, CDR2 SVGAGI. V shed 5 bases and J 5 bases; nucleotides not matched to a gene: 14. The CDR3 covers 17 residues. Here the CDR3 reads CASSRSPLAGISETQYF. The CDR3 nucleotides read TGTGCCAGCAGTAGATCCCCACTAGCGGGGATTTCGGAGACCCAGTACTTC.

This clonotype was counted ten times or more. This chain connects TRBV7-2 to TRBJ2-1; D possibly uses TRBD1 or TRBD2 (7 bases each). CDR1 and CDR2 from the germline V gene are SGHTA and FQGNSA. The germline V and J ends were trimmed by 6 bases and 10 bases, with 16 bases remaining between them. CDR3 length: 13 amino acids. The CDR3 nucleotides are TGTGCCAGCAGTTCCCAGGGGGGAGGGGAGCAGTTCTTC. Translated, it gives CASSSQGGGEQFF.

This clonotype was recorded at least ten times. The chain joins TRBV7-9 to TRBJ1-4; 7 positions match TRBD1. Trimming removed 5 bases from V and 5 bases from J; junction bases left unmatched: 2. CDR3 size: 13 residues. CDR1 is SEHNR and CDR2 is FQNEAQ in the germline V gene (reference sequence). CDR3 loop: CASSGDRNEKLFF. For the CDR3, the DNA is TGTGCCAGCAGCGGGGACAGAAATGAAAAACTGTTTTTT.